Presented here are 12 T cell receptor beta chains from one specimen sequenced in a study of T cell clonality in common variable immunodeficiency. Study-level findings and limits: In common variable immunodeficiency, TCR beta chains reportedly carried fewer deletions and N-nucleotide insertions.

Sequenced by immunoSEQ multiplex PCR; TCRdb stores in-frame clones only, minus some. Altogether around 20,000 clones were found in the sample, and no singletons occur. The antigens these receptors bind are not known. Sample: peripheral blood mononuclear cells. The receptors stem from a human donor with common variable immunodeficiency.

The table lists this clone with many counts. The CDR3: CASSLRAETQYF. CDR3 DNA (partial): TGTGCCAGCAGCTTAAGGGCAGAGACC. The rearrangement joins TRBV7-6 to TRBJ2-5; D ambiguous. The CDR3 end falls 3 residues outside the read, so it is completed with the germline J gene. This CDR3 is 12 amino acids long. V was cut by 2 bases and J by 4 bases, with 5 bases left in between. CDR1 and CDR2 (germline): SGHVS, FNYEAQ.

This clone has ten or more counts. The read ends 3 residues before the CDR3 terminus; that terminus is restored from the germline J gene. This chain links TRBV20-1 with TRBJ2-3; no clear D gene. The CDR3 has 14 residues. V lost 3 bases and J lost 0, with 10 bases in between. Germline loops: CDR1 DFQATT, CDR2 SNEGSKA (reference sequence). This chain's CDR3 is CSASLLSSTDTQYF. Incomplete CDR3 DNA: TGCAGTGCTAGCCTACTTTCTAGCACAGATACG.

This clone was seen at least ten times. Sequencing ends 3 residues short of the CDR3 end; the germline J gene provides the rest. The chain is built from TRBV9 and TRBJ2-1; 9 nucleotides line up with TRBD2. This CDR3 is 17 amino acids long. Germline CDR1 reads SGDLS; CDR2 reads YYNGEE. V gave up 0 bases and J gave up 6 bases; unmatched junction bases: 10. The CDR3 loop is CASSVGAGTSLANEQFF. Incomplete CDR3 DNA: TGTGCCAGCAGCGTAGGGGCCGGGACTAGCCTCGCCAATGAG.

The sample holds many counts of this clone. The sequence runs out 3 residues before the end of the CDR3; the remainder is reconstructed from the germline J gene. The chain joins TRBV6-1 to TRBJ2-3; TRBD2 aligns across 12 bases. V lost 4 bases and J lost 4; bases outside the gene matches: 3. The CDR3 spans 15 residues. Germline V lookup: CDR1 MNHNS, CDR2 SASEGT. CDR3 in amino acids: CASSAASGGADTQYF. Partial CDR3 DNA: TGTGCCAGCAGTGCGGCTAGCGGGGGGGCAGATACG.

This clone was recorded many times. The CDR3 extends 3 residues past the end of the read, so its final part is completed from the germline J gene. This rearrangement joins TRBV6-2 or TRBV6-3 to TRBJ2-3, with D possibly being TRBD2 (7 bases). CDR1 MNHEY and CDR2 SVGEGT come from the germline V gene. The CDR3 spans 16 residues. V was pared by 6 bases and J by 2 bases, with 18 bases between. The CDR3 DNA, read in part, is TGTGCCAGCAGCTCTCTGGGGGGGGGCGTCACAGATACG. Its translation: CASSSLGGGVTDT. The CDR3 in its entirety is CASSSLGGGVTDTQYF.

The sample holds many counts of this clone. The read finishes 3 residues shy of the CDR3 end, and the germline J gene is used to complete it. The rearrangement joins TRBV18 to TRBJ2-3, with 8 positions matching TRBD1. The ends lost 6 bases at V and 5 bases at J; junction bases unmatched: 7. Germline V CDR1 and CDR2: KGHSH, LQKENI. The CDR3 is 14 residues long. The CDR3 bases that were read are TGTGCCAGCTCCAGGGGGCGAGTGAGAGATACG. Amino acid sequence: CASSRGRVRDT. The full CDR3 protein reads CASSRGRVRDTQYF.

This clone was detected many times. The read terminates 3 residues before the CDR3 end, so the remaining end is supplied by the germline J gene. The V call is TRBV12-3 or TRBV12-4, the J call TRBJ2-7; a weak D match, TRBD2 (7 bases). The CDR3 sequence is 16 residues long. Trimming cost V 4 bases and J 6 bases, with 22 bases left between them. CDR3 DNA, as far as it was read: TGTGCCAGCAGTTCTAGAAGGGGGGGGGCAGGTCCCGAG. Its protein is CASSSRRGGAGPE. The full CDR3 protein reads CASSSRRGGAGPEQYF.

This clone was seen ten or more times. The read is 3 residues too short to cover the CDR3 end, so that end is filled in from the germline J gene. The rearrangement joins TRBV13 to TRBJ1-1, with no clear D. Deletions cut 7 bases from V and 3 bases from J, with 9 bases between. Germline lookup yields CDR1 PRHDT and CDR2 FYEKMQ (reference sequence). The CDR3 runs 12 residues. This CDR3 is CASMVRYTEAFF. The sequenced part of the CDR3 DNA is TGTGCCAGCATGGTAAGGTACACTGAA.

The sample holds many counts of this clone. The read terminates 3 residues before the CDR3 end, so the remaining end is supplied by the germline J gene. This rearrangement joins TRBV29-1 to TRBJ1-1; D might be TRBD1 (5 bases). The CDR3 consists of 11 residues. Germline assignment: CDR1 SQVTM and CDR2 ANQGSEA. With 5 bases removed from V and 5 bases from J, the gap between germline ends came to 9 bases. Partial CDR3 DNA: TGCAGCGTTTCCCGGGGGACTGAA. This translates into CSVSRGTE. Given in full, the CDR3 is CSVSRGTEAFF.

This clone was recorded a few times. The CDR3 goes on 3 residues after the read ends, and that part is filled in from the germline J gene. This chain links TRBV20-1 with TRBJ1-6; 7 bases align to TRBD1. The CDR3 extends over 13 amino acids. CDR1 is DFQATT and CDR2 is SNEGSKA in the germline V gene (reference sequence). The J segment lost 9 bases and the V segment lost 6 bases, leaving 8 bases of the junction unmatched. The CDR3 loop reads CSAHRDSRSPLHF. CDR3 bases read: TGCAGTGCCCACCGGGACAGTCGTTCACCC.

There are many counts of this clone. The sequenced part of the CDR3 DNA is TGTGCCAGCAGTTTTCAGAACTACGAG. This sequence encodes CASSFQNYE. From start to end, the CDR3 is CASSFQNYEQYF. The rearrangement links TRBV28 to TRBJ2-7; no definite D call. The read comes to an end 3 residues before the CDR3 does, leaving the germline J gene to fill in the end. Germline lookup yields CDR1 MDHEN and CDR2 SYDVKM. The CDR3 runs to 12 residues. Trimming cost V 3 bases and J 3 bases, with 6 bases left between them.

Many counts were recorded for this clone. The DNA ends 3 residues before the CDR3 does, and the rest of the CDR3 is filled in from the germline J gene. J is TRBJ2-7 and V is TRBV20-1; a weak D match, TRBD1 (6 bases). CDR1 is DFQATT, CDR2 SNEGSKA, per germline (reference sequence). The CDR3 is made up of 14 amino acids. Deletions cut 5 bases from V and 2 bases from J, with 16 bases between. The CDR3 sequence is CSAEQGALTYEQYF. The DNA read from the CDR3 is TGCAGTGCTGAACAGGGAGCACTTACCTACGAG.